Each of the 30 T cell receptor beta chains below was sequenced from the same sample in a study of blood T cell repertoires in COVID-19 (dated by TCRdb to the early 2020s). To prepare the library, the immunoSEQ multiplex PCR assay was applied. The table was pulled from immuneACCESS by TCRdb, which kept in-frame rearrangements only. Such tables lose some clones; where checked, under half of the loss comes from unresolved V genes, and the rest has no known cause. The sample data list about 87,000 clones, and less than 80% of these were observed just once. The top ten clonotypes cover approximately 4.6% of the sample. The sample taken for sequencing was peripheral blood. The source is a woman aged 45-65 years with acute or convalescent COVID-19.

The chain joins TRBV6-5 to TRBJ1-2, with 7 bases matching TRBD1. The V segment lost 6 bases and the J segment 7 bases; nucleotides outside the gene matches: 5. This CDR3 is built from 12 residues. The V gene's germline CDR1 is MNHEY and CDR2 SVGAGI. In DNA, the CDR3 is TGTGCCAGCAGCCCCGGACAGGCTGGCTACACCTTC. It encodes CASSPGQAGYTF.

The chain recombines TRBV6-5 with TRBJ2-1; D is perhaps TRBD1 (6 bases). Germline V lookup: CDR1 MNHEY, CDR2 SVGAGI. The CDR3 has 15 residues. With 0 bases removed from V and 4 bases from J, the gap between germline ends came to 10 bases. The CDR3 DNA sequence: TGTGCCAGCAGTTACTCCAGGGGACCTTACAATGAGCAGTTCTTC. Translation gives CASSYSRGPYNEQFF.

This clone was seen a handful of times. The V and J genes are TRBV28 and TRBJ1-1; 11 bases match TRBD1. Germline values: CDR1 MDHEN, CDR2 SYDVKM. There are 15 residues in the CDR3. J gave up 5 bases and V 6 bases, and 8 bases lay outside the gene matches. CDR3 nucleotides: TGTGCCAGCAGCAAGGGACAGGGGGTCTGGACTGAAGCTTTCTTT. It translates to CASSKGQGVWTEAFF.

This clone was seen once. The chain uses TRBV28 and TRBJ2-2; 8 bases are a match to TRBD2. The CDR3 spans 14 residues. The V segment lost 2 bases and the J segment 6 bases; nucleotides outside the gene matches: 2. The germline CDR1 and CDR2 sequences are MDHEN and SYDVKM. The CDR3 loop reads CASSLGGRSGELFF. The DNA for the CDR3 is TGTGCCAGCAGTTTAGGCGGGAGGTCCGGGGAGCTGTTTTTT.

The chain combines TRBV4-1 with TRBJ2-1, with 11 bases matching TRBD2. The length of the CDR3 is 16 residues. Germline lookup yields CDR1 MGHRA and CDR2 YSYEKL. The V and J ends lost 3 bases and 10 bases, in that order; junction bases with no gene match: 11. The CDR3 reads CASSQGPGLAVNEQFF. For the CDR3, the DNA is TGCGCCAGCAGCCAGGGGCCGGGACTAGCGGTGAACGAGCAGTTCTTC.

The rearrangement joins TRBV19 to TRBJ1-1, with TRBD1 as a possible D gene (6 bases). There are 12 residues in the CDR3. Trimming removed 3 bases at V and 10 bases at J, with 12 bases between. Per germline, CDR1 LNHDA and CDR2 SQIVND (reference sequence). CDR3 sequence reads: CASSIRGALAFF. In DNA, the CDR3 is TGTGCCAGTAGTATCCGGGGGGCTTTAGCTTTCTTT.

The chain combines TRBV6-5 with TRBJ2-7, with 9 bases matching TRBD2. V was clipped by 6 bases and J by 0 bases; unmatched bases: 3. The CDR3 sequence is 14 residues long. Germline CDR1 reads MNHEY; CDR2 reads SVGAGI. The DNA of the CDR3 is TGTGCCAGCAGGATAGCGGGGGACTCCTACGAGCAGTACTTC. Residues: CASRIAGDSYEQYF.

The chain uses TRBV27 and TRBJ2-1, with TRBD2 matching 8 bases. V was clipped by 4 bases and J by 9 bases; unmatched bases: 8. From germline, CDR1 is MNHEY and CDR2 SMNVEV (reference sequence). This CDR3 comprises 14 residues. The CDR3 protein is CASSSSGGLGEQFF. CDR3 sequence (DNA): TGTGCCAGCAGTTCCTCGGGGGGGCTTGGTGAGCAGTTCTTC.

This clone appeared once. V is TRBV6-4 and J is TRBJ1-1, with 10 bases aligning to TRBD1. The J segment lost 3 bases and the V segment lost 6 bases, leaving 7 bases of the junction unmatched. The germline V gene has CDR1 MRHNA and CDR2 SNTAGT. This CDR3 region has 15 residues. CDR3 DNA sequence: TGTGCCAGCAGGTTAGACAGGGGGCGAGACACTGAAGCTTTCTTT. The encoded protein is CASRLDRGRDTEAFF.

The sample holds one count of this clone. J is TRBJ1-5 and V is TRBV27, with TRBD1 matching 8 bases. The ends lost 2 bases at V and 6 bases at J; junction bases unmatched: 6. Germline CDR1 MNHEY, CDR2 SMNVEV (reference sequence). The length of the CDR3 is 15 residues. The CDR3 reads CASSLGQGAGQPQHF. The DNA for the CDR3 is TGTGCCAGCAGTTTAGGTCAGGGGGCTGGTCAGCCCCAGCATTTT.

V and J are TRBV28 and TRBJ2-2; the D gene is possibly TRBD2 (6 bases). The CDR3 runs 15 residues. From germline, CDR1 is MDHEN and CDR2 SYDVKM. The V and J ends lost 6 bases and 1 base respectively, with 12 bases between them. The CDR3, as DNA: TGTGCCAGCAGCGTGGCGGGATTGAACACCGGGGAGCTGTTTTTT. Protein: CASSVAGLNTGELFF.

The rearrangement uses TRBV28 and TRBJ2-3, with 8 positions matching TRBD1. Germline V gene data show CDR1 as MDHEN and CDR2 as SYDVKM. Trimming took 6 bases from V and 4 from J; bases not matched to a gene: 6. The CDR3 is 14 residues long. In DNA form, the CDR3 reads TGTGCCAGCAGGCTAACAGGGGGTTCAGATACGCAGTATTTT. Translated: CASRLTGGSDTQYF.

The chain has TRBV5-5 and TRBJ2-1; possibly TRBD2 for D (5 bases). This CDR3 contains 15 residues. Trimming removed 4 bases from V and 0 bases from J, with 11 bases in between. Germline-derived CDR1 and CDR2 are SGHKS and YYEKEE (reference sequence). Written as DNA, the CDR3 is TGTGCCAGCAGCCCCGGACTCGGCTCCTACAATGAGCAGTTCTTC. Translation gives CASSPGLGSYNEQFF.

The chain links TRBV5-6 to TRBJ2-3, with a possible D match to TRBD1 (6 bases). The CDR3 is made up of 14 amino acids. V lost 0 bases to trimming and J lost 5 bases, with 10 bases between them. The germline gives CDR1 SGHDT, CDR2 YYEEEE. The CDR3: CASSLDREIDTQYF. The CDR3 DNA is TGTGCCAGCAGCTTGGACAGGGAGATAGATACGCAGTATTTT.

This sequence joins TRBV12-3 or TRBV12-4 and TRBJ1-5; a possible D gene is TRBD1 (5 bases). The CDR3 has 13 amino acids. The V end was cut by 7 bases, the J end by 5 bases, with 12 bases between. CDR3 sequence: CASKKEGYQPQHF. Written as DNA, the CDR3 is TGTGCCAGCAAAAAGGAGGGGTATCAGCCCCAGCATTTT.

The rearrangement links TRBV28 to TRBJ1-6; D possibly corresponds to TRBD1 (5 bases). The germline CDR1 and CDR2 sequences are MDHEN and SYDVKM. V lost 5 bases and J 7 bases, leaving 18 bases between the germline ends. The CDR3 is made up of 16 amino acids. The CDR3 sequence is CASSALQGFGNSPLHF. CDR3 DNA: TGTGCCAGCAGTGCTCTTCAGGGTTTCGGGAATTCACCCCTCCACTTT.

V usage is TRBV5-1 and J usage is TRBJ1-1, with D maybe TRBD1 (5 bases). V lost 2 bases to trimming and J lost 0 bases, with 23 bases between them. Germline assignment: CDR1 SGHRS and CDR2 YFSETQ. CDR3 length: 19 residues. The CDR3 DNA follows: TGCGCCAGCAGCTTATTTTCCACTTCGTTCAGGGATATGAACACTGAAGCTTTCTTT. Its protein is CASSLFSTSFRDMNTEAFF.

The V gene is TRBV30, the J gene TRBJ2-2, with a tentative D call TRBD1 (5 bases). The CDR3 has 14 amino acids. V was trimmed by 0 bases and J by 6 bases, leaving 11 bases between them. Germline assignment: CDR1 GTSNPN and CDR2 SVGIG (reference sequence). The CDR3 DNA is TGTGCCTGGAGTGTACGGTCAGGGTCCGGGGAGCTGTTTTTT. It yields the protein CAWSVRSGSGELFF.

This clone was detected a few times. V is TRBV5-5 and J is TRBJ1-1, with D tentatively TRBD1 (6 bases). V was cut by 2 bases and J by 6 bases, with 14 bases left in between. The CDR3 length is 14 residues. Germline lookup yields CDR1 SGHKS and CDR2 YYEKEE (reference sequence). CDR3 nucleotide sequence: TGTGCCAGCAGCTTTACGGGGACACGGGCTGAAGCTTTCTTT. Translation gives CASSFTGTRAEAFF.

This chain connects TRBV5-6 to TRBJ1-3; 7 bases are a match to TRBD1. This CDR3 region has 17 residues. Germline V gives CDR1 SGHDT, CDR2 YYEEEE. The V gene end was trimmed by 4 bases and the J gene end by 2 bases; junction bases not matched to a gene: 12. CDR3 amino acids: CASSDRFLDRAGNTIYF. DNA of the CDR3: TGTGCCAGCAGCGATCGATTCCTTGACAGGGCTGGAAACACCATATATTTT.

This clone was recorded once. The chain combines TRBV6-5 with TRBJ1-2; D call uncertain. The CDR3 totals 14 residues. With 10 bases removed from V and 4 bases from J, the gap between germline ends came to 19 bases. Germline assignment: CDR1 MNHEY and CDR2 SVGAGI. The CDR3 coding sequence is TGTGCCACCGGCGGGCCCCAACCTCCCTATGGCTACACCTTC. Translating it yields CATGGPQPPYGYTF.

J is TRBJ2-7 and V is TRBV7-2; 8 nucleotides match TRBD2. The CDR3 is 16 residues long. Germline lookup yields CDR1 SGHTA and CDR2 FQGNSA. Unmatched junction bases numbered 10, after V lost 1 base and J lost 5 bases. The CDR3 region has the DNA TGTGCCAGCAGCTTAGATCGGCGGGGGGTTCGGGACGAGCAGTACTTC. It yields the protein CASSLDRRGVRDEQYF.

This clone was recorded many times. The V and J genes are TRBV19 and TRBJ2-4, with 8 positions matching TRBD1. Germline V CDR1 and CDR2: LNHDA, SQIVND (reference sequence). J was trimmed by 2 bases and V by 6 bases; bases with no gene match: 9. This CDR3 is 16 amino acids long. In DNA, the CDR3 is TGTGCCAGTAGCCCAGACAGGGGCGGAACCAAAAACATTCAGTACTTC. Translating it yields CASSPDRGGTKNIQYF.

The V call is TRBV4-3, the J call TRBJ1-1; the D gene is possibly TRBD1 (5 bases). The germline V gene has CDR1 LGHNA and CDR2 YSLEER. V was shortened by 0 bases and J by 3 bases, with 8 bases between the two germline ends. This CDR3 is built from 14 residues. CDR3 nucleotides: TGCGCCAGCAGCCAAGAGCAGGGATACACTGAAGCTTTCTTT. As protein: CASSQEQGYTEAFF.

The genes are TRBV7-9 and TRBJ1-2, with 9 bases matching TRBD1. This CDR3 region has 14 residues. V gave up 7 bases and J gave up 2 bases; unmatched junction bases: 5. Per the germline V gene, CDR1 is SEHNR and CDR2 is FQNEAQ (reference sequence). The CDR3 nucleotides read TGTGCCAGCACCCCGGGACAGGGCAACTATGGCTACACCTTC. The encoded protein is CASTPGQGNYGYTF.

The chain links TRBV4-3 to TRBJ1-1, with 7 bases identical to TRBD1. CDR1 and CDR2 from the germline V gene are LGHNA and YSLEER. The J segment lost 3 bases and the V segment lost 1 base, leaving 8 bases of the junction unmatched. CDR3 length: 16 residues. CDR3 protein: CASSQGSRTGDTEAFF. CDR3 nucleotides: TGCGCCAGCAGCCAAGGCAGCCGCACAGGGGACACTGAAGCTTTCTTT.

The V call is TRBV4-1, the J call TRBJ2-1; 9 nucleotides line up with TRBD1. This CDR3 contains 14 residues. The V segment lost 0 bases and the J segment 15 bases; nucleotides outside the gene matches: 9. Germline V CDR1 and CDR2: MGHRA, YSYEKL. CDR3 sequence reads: CASSQDTGQGTLFF. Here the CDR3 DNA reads TGCGCCAGCAGCCAAGATACGGGACAGGGCACGTTGTTCTTC.

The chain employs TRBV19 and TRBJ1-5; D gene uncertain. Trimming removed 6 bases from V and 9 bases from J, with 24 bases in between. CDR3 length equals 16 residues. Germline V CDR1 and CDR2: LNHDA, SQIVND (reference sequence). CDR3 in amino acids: CASSSDGFFRLRPQHF. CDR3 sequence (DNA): TGTGCCAGTAGCTCAGACGGGTTCTTTCGTTTAAGGCCCCAGCATTTT.

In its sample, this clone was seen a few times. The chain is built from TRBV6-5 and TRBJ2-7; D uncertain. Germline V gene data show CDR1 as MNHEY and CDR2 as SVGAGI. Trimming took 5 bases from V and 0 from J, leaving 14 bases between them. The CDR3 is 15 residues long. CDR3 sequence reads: CASSPTFSRSYEQYF. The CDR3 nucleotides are TGTGCCAGCAGTCCCACATTTTCTCGCTCCTACGAGCAGTACTTC.

The CDR3 region has the DNA TGTGCCAGCAGCAGGGAGAACACTGAAGCTTTCTTT. It translates to CASSRENTEAFF. This chain joins TRBV2 and TRBJ1-1, with D tentatively TRBD1 (5 bases). The CDR3 loop spans 12 amino acids. The V and J ends lost 6 bases and 1 base respectively, with 6 bases between them. Germline lookup yields CDR1 SNHLY and CDR2 FYNNEI.